Listed below are T cell receptor beta chains from one sample, sequenced in a study of immune heterogeneity within non-small cell lung tumors. TCRdb independently ran MiXCR on the multiplex PCR reads; one entry per CDR3 protein. The data hold roughly 20,000 distinct CDR3 sequences, with under 35% observed a single time. The sequencing sample was made of lung tumor tissue. The receptors were sampled from a man in his forties with non-small cell lung cancer. CDR3s include the opening cysteine and the closing phenylalanine or tryptophan. A D gene is named only where the DNA matches it firmly. A clone size is listed for some rows: how often the clone was seen (once, few, many), or a class if it is expanded.

CDR3 protein	CDR3 DNA	V gene	J gene	D gene	clone size
CASSLGGERSPLHF	TGCGCCAGCAGCTTGGGAGGGGAACGCTCACCCCTCCACTTT	TRBV5-1	TRBJ1-6	-	once
CASSLNYEQYF	TGTGCCAGCAGTTTGAATTACGAGCAGTACTTC	TRBV12-3/TRBV12-4	TRBJ2-7	-	many
CASSRIGGGADTQYF	TGTGCCAGCAGCCGAATTGGGGGCGGCGCAGATACGCAGTATTTT	TRBV7-3	TRBJ2-3	-	-
CASRLQGDTIYF	TGTGCCAGCAGGCTACAGGGGGACACCATATATTTT	TRBV6-1	TRBJ1-3	TRBD1	-
CASSDRDGGGTEAFF	TGTGCCAGCAGCGATCGGGACGGTGGGGGAACTGAAGCTTTCTTT	TRBV7-8	TRBJ1-1	-	medium-sized
CSARGGAPNEKLFF	TGCAGTGCTAGAGGGGGAGCGCCTAATGAAAAACTGTTTTTT	TRBV20-1	TRBJ1-4	-	-
CATSESYGYTF	TGTGCCACCAGTGAGTCCTATGGCTACACCTTC	TRBV24-1	TRBJ1-2	-	many
CASSQLNEQFF	TGTGCCAGTAGCCAACTCAATGAGCAGTTCTTC	TRBV19	TRBJ2-1	-	-
CASSLYRGRSEETQYF	TGCGCCAGCAGCTTGTACAGGGGGCGCTCAGAAGAGACCCAGTACTTC	TRBV5-1	TRBJ2-5	TRBD1	-
CATSDHTRTGLTTDTQYF	TGTGCCACCAGTGATCACACCCGGACAGGGCTTACCACAGATACGCAGTATTTT	TRBV24-1	TRBJ2-3	TRBD1	-
CASTRDSSNQPQHF	TGTGCCAGCACCCGGGACAGTAGCAATCAGCCCCAGCATTTT	TRBV2	TRBJ1-5	TRBD1	medium-sized
CASSLLQGSSYNSPLHF	TGTGCCAGCAGTTTATTGCAGGGGAGCTCCTATAATTCACCCCTCCACTTT	TRBV28	TRBJ1-6	-	many
CASSGRQRGTNEKLFF	TGTGCCAGCAGTGGCCGGCAACGGGGTACTAATGAAAAACTGTTTTTT	TRBV6-1	TRBJ1-4	-	many
CAIGIGYEKLFF	TGTGCCATCGGGATTGGGTATGAAAAACTGTTTTTT	TRBV28	TRBJ1-4	-	-
CAWASGMNTGELFF	TGTGCCTGGGCTAGCGGGATGAACACCGGGGAGCTGTTTTTT	TRBV30	TRBJ2-2	TRBD2	few
CASSLRGFVDTEAFF	TGTGCCAGCAGCTTGAGAGGGTTTGTCGACACTGAAGCTTTCTTT	TRBV5-6	TRBJ1-1	-	few
CASSLTTGTSGTNERFF	TGTGCCAGCAGCTTAACAACCGGGACTAGCGGGACCAATGAGCGGTTCTTC	TRBV7-3	TRBJ2-1	TRBD2	-
CASIVGGGEPPAF	TGTGCCAGCATCGTAGGAGGGGGGGAACCACCCGCCTTC	TRBV9	TRBJ1-2	-	-
CASSLGGSENIQYF	TGCGCCAGCAGCTTGGGGGGTTCGGAAAACATTCAGTACTTC	TRBV5-1	TRBJ2-4	-	many
CASSLGWREAYEQYF	TGCGCCAGCAGTCTTGGATGGCGGGAGGCCTACGAGCAGTACTTC	TRBV5-1	TRBJ2-7	TRBD2	many
CASRFSTGGGYTF	TGCGCCAGCAGGTTCTCGACAGGGGGTGGCTACACGTTC	TRBV5-1	TRBJ1-2	TRBD1	-
CARSSRVAGTEAFF	TGCGCCAGGAGCAGCAGGGTGGCGGGCACTGAAGCTTTCTTT	TRBV5-1	TRBJ1-1	-	once
CASSLQRANTGELFF	TGTGCCAGCAGCTTACAACGTGCGAACACCGGGGAGCTGTTTTTT	TRBV11-2	TRBJ2-2	-	medium-sized
CASSPRPGGLGYEQYF	TGTGCCAGCTCACCCCGCCCAGGGGGCTTGGGTTACGAGCAGTACTTC	TRBV18	TRBJ2-7	TRBD1	many
CATSGAGTEAFF	TGTGCCACCAGTGGGGCCGGGACAGAAGCTTTCTTT	TRBV24-1	TRBJ1-1	-	medium-sized
CASSYSESPLHF	TGTGCCAGCAGTTACTCGGAGTCACCCCTCCACTTT	TRBV6-2/TRBV6-3	TRBJ1-6	-	medium-sized
CAISGTDGGYTF	TGTGCCATCAGTGGGACAGACGGGGGCTACACCTTC	TRBV10-3	TRBJ1-2	-	many
CASRPTRGREPEAFF	TGTGCCAGCAGACCAACGAGGGGGCGAGAACCTGAAGCTTTCTTT	TRBV11-2	TRBJ1-1	TRBD1	-
CVSRGQAHNQPQHF	TGTGTCAGCAGGGGTCAGGCACACAATCAGCCCCAGCATTTT	TRBV2	TRBJ1-5	-	-
CASSLLASGTIRETQYF	TGTGCCAGCAGTTTATTGGCTAGCGGGACAATTAGGGAGACCCAGTACTTC	TRBV27	TRBJ2-5	TRBD2	many
CASSEDRGTASATNEKLFF	TGTGCCAGCAGTGAAGATAGAGGGACAGCCTCTGCAACTAATGAAAAACTGTTTTTT	TRBV25-1	TRBJ1-4	TRBD1	-
CASSSPREVKYEQYF	TGTGCCAGCAGCTCCCCCCGGGAAGTGAAATACGAGCAGTACTTC	TRBV7-8	TRBJ2-7	-	-
CSARDWSGRVYNEQFF	TGCAGTGCTAGAGACTGGAGCGGGAGGGTCTACAATGAGCAGTTCTTC	TRBV20-1	TRBJ2-1	TRBD2	medium-sized
CATSGQGRNQPQHF	TGTGCCACCTCCGGACAGGGCCGCAATCAGCCCCAGCATTTT	TRBV6-1	TRBJ1-5	TRBD1	many
CASSLETGIDTQYF	TGTGCCAGCAGCTTAGAGACAGGGATAGATACGCAGTATTTT	TRBV7-2	TRBJ2-3	TRBD1	-
CASSVGSGGPGGEQFF	TGTGCCAGCAGCGTAGGGAGCGGGGGCCCGGGGGGTGAGCAGTTCTTC	TRBV9	TRBJ2-1	TRBD2	-
CASTDRGTGGFSPLHF	TGTGCCAGCACCGACCGGGGGACAGGGGGATTTTCACCCCTCCACTTT	TRBV6-1	TRBJ1-6	TRBD1	few
CAIGAGGQLYNEQFF	TGTGCCATCGGGGCGGGAGGGCAGTTGTACAATGAGCAGTTCTTC	TRBV10-3	TRBJ2-1	TRBD2	-
CSAGQGVYYGYTF	TGCAGTGCTGGGCAGGGGGTCTACTATGGCTACACCTTC	TRBV20-1	TRBJ1-2	TRBD1	many